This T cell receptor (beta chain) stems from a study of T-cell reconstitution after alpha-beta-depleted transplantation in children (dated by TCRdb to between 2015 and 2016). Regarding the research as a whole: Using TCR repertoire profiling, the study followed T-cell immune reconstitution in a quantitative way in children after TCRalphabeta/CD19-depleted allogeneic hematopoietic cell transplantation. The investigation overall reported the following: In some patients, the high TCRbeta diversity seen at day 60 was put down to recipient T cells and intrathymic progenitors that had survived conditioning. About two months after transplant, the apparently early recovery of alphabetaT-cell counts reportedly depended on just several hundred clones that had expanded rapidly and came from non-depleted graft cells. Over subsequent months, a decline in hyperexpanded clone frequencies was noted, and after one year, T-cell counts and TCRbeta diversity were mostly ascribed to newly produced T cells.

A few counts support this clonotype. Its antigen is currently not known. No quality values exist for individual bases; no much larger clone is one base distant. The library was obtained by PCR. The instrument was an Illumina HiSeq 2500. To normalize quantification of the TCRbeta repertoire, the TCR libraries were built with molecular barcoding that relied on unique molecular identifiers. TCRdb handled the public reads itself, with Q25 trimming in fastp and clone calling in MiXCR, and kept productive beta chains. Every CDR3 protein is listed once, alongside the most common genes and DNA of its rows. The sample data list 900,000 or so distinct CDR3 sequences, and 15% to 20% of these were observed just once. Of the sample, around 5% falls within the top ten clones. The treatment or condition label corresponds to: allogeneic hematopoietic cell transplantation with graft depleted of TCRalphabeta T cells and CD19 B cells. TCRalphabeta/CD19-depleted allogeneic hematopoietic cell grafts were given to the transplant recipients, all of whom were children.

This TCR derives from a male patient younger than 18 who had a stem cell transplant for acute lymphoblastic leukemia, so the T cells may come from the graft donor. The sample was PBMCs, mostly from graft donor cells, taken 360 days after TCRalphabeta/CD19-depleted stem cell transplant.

The CDR3 corresponds to CASSVEGGSNQPQHF. The nucleotide sequence reads TGTGCCAGCAGCGTAGAGGGGGGTAGCAATCAGCCCCAGCATTTT. In this chain, TRBV9 is recombined with TRBJ1-5; the D gene is possibly TRBD1, with 6 bases matching. The germline V gene yields SGDLS for CDR1 and YYNGEE for CDR2. Including the terminal cysteine and phenylalanine, the CDR3 comprises 15 residues. Just the 45-base CDR3 DNA is kept, in frame starting at base 1. V is pared back by 0 bases and J by 0 bases, with 7 bases lying between the germline termini.